Following are 20 T cell receptor beta chains from one sample sequenced in a study of STAT5B mutations in CD4+ large granular lymphocyte leukemia. Here immunoSEQ multiplex PCR was the method, and the copy in TCRdb shows in-frame clones only, minus some. This sample has around 20,000 clones, with roughly 79% found just once. The sequencing input was CD4+ T cells from blood buffy coats. These receptor sequences come from a human donor in good health.

V is TRBV30 and J is TRBJ1-6; weak D call: TRBD1 (6 bases). Deletions cut 0 bases from V and 7 bases from J, with 10 bases between. The CDR3 is 14 amino acids. Germline V CDR1 and CDR2: GTSNPN, SVGIG (reference sequence). In nucleotides, the CDR3 is TGTGCCTGGAGTGTACCGGGGGCAAATTCACCCCTCCACTTT. Translated, it gives CAWSVPGANSPLHF.

This clone has just a few counts. V is TRBV7-9 and J is TRBJ1-5; D is undetermined. Trimming removed 1 base at V and 7 bases at J, with 8 bases between. The germline gives CDR1 SEHNR, CDR2 FQNEAQ (reference sequence). This CDR3 region has 13 residues. CDR3 in amino acids: CASSLEGYQPQHF. In nucleotides, the CDR3 is TGTGCCAGCAGCTTAGAGGGTTACCAGCCCCAGCATTTT. Using reference TRBV7-9 and TRBJ1-5 for the parts outside the CDR3, the full variable domain is DTGVSQNPRHKITKRGQNVTFRCDPISEHNRLYWYRQTLGQGPEFLTYFQNEAQLEKSRLLSDRFSAERPKGSFSTLEIQRTEQGDSAMYLCASSLEGYQPQHFGDGTRLSIL.

There are a few counts of this clone. The chain has TRBV5-1 and TRBJ1-1; maybe TRBD1 (6 bases). V lost 0 bases to trimming and J lost 1 base, with 7 bases between them. The CDR3 length is 14 residues. In germline, CDR1 is SGHRS, CDR2 YFSETQ. CDR3 sequence reads: CASSLGGQNTEAFF. In nucleotides, the CDR3 is TGCGCCAGCAGCTTGGGGGGACAGAACACTGAAGCTTTCTTT.

This rearrangement joins TRBV2 to TRBJ2-2; TRBD1 matches at 9 bases. Germline V gene data show CDR1 as SNHLY and CDR2 as FYNNEI. V trimming: 4 bases; J trimming: 5 bases; junction bases outside the gene matches: 5. This CDR3 contains 15 residues. The CDR3 DNA reads TGTGCCAGCAGTGTAATACAGGGGGCAACCGGGGAGCTGTTTTTT. Protein sequence: CASSVIQGATGELFF.

The rearrangement joins TRBV9 to TRBJ1-3, with D uncertain. V gave up 0 bases and J gave up 0 bases, with 4 bases separating them. The length of the CDR3 is 14 residues. CDR1 and CDR2 (germline): SGDLS, YYNGEE. This CDR3 is CASSVGLSGNTIYF. Written as DNA, the CDR3 is TGTGCCAGCAGCGTAGGTCTCTCTGGAAACACCATATATTTT.

The chain has TRBV7-3 and TRBJ2-3; 7 bases agree with TRBD2. The CDR3 runs 16 residues. J gave up 0 bases and V 1 base, and 4 bases lay outside the gene matches. Per the germline V gene, CDR1 is SGHTA and CDR2 is FQGTGA. The DNA of the CDR3 is TGTGCCAGCAGCTTAAATCCAGCGGGGAGCACAGATACGCAGTATTTT. Residues: CASSLNPAGSTDTQYF.

This clone occurred a few times. The CDR3 nucleotides are TGTGCCAGCAGCTTAATTGGGGGCGCAGAGACCCAGTACTTC. The encoded protein is CASSLIGGAETQYF. V gene TRBV7-2 combines with J gene TRBJ2-5, with D perhaps matching TRBD1 (6 bases). CDR3 size: 14 residues. The V end lost 2 bases, the J end lost 4 bases, and 11 bases lay between the germline ends. The germline V gene has CDR1 SGHTA and CDR2 FQGNSA.

This chain connects TRBV7-2 to TRBJ2-5; D is perhaps TRBD1 (6 bases). The CDR3 loop spans 16 amino acids. V lost 0 bases and J 5 bases, leaving 16 bases between the germline ends. Germline V CDR1 and CDR2: SGHTA, FQGNSA. The CDR3 region has the DNA TGTGCCAGCAGCTTAGCTATACAGGGCGGTGCGGAGACCCAGTACTTC. It specifies CASSLAIQGGAETQYF.

The gene calls are TRBV7-2 and TRBJ2-1, with TRBD2 matching over 8 bases. Unmatched junction bases numbered 14, after V lost 5 bases and J lost 8 bases. The CDR3 length is 16 residues. CDR1 and CDR2 from the germline V gene are SGHTA and FQGNSA. DNA of the CDR3: TGTGCCAGCAGCCCCTCGGGGGGGTCAGTTGGTGATGAGCAGTTCTTC. Translated, it gives CASSPSGGSVGDEQFF.

The rearrangement joins TRBV9 to TRBJ2-1; D perhaps matches TRBD2 (7 bases). CDR1 and CDR2 (germline): SGDLS, YYNGEE. The V gene lost 4 bases and the J gene lost 0 bases, with 17 bases spanning the gap. The CDR3 extends over 17 amino acids. As DNA, the CDR3 is TGTGCCAGCAGCCAAGGGGGGGCCTATAGCTCCTACAATGAGCAGTTCTTC. Residues: CASSQGGAYSSYNEQFF.

CDR3 loop: CASSLVGGARDYGYTF. CDR3 DNA sequence: TGCGCCAGCAGCTTGGTTGGAGGAGCCCGGGACTATGGCTACACCTTC. The rearrangement links TRBV5-1 to TRBJ1-2; D remains unclear. V shed 0 bases and J shed 3 bases, with 15 bases lying between them. Per germline, CDR1 SGHRS and CDR2 YFSETQ. The CDR3 totals 16 residues.

The chain uses TRBV4-3 and TRBJ2-5; TRBD2 agrees at 10 bases. The CDR3 is made up of 19 amino acids. Germline CDR1 is LGHNA and CDR2 is YSLEER. Trimming took 5 bases from V and 0 from J; bases not matched to a gene: 15. CDR3 protein: CASSSRVLAGSRNQETQYF. DNA for the CDR3: TGCGCCAGCAGCTCCCGGGTACTAGCGGGATCTAGAAACCAAGAGACCCAGTACTTC.

V and J are TRBV28 and TRBJ1-2; TRBD1 might be the D (6 bases). The CDR3 is 14 amino acids. The germline gives CDR1 MDHEN, CDR2 SYDVKM. The V and J ends lost 4 bases and 8 bases respectively, with 17 bases between them. CDR3 nucleotides: TGTGCCAGCAGTTCCTTTCAGGGGCTGGGCGGCTACACCTTC. Its translation: CASSSFQGLGGYTF.

V is TRBV7-9 and J is TRBJ1-6, with D uncertain. Per germline, CDR1 SEHNR and CDR2 FQNEAQ (reference sequence). The CDR3 has 14 amino acids. The V and J ends lost 1 base and 7 bases respectively, with 8 bases between them. CDR3 nucleotide sequence: TGTGCCAGCAGCTTAGGGCAGCTAAATTCACCCCTCCACTTT. Its translation is CASSLGQLNSPLHF.

This sequence joins TRBV7-2 and TRBJ2-5; weak D call: TRBD2 (5 bases). CDR1 and CDR2 (germline): SGHTA, FQGNSA. The V end was cut by 1 base, the J end by 7 bases, with 10 bases between. This CDR3 has 13 residues. CDR3 bases: TGTGCCAGCAGCTTAGAGAGTGAGGGGACCCAGTACTTC. Its protein product is CASSLESEGTQYF.

V gene TRBV11-3 combines with J gene TRBJ2-7; weak D call: TRBD2 (6 bases). The length of the CDR3 is 12 residues. Trimming removed 3 bases at V and 6 bases at J, with 9 bases between. Germline V gene lookup returns CDR1 SGHNT and CDR2 YENEEA. In nucleotides, the CDR3 is TGTGCCAGCAGCTTTAGGGGAGGCGAGCAGTACTTC. Protein product: CASSFRGGEQYF.

The genes are TRBV4-3 and TRBJ1-2; D gene ambiguous. The length of the CDR3 is 14 residues. The germline gives CDR1 LGHNA, CDR2 YSLEER. V lost 0 bases and J lost 4, with 9 bases in between. In nucleotides, the CDR3 is TGCGCCAGCAGCCAAGAGATCGGGCCCTATGGCTACACCTTC. This sequence encodes CASSQEIGPYGYTF.

The chain combines TRBV5-6 with TRBJ1-2; no clear D. CDR3 length equals 14 residues. Germline CDR1 and CDR2: SGHDT and YYEEEE. Trimming shortened V by 2 bases and J by 0 bases, and 8 bases separated the two germline ends. CDR3 bases: TGTGCCAGCAGCTTAGTGCAGGCTAACTATGGCTACACCTTC. Protein product: CASSLVQANYGYTF.

This chain uses TRBV19 with TRBJ1-2, with D tentatively TRBD1 (6 bases). The ends were cut back, 3 bases at V and 8 bases at J, with 13 bases in the middle. The CDR3 covers 13 residues. Germline V gene data show CDR1 as LNHDA and CDR2 as SQIVND (reference sequence). The CDR3 spells CASSIAGAKGYTF. CDR3 coding DNA: TGTGCCAGTAGTATCGCAGGGGCTAAAGGCTACACCTTC.

This chain links TRBV18 with TRBJ2-7, with 12 bases fitting TRBD1. V gave up 4 bases and J gave up 1 base; unmatched junction bases: 8. Per germline, CDR1 KGHSH and CDR2 LQKENI. The CDR3 runs to 17 residues. Here the CDR3 reads CASSLGTGGTRSYEQYF. CDR3 nucleotide sequence: TGTGCCAGCTCACTAGGGACAGGGGGCACCAGATCCTACGAGCAGTACTTC.